The sample holds a few counts of the clone carrying this T cell receptor beta chain. Its specificity is unknown. TCR beta CDR3 regions were amplified from RNA. First-round RT-PCR targeting the TCR CDR3 was performed with the HTBI primer set. MiXCR, run by TCRdb on the multiplex PCR reads, gives a single entry per CDR3 protein. The profile covers about 720,000 distinct CDR3 sequences, with roughly a sixth appearing a single time and 16% taken by the ten largest. These data belong to a study of T cells in Graves' hyperthyroidism and ophthalmopathy. Points from the study as a whole: Prediction of ophthalmopathy progression came a median around 6 months pre-onset. Peripheral blood also featured most of the thyroid clonotypes expanded above 0.001.

Germline-derived CDR1 and CDR2 are SNHLY and FYNNEI. V lost 6 bases to trimming and J lost 6 bases, with 15 bases between them. CDR3 length equals 14 residues. This TCR came from a woman aged 45-60 years with Graves' hyperthyroidism that later progressed to Graves' ophthalmopathy. Sequenced input: blood. The chain employs TRBV2 and TRBJ1-5; TRBD1 is a possible D gene (6 bases). Here the CDR3 DNA reads TGTGCCAGCAGGGCAGGGGCGCACGGTCAGCCCCAGCATTTT. Its translation: CASRAGAHGQPQHF.